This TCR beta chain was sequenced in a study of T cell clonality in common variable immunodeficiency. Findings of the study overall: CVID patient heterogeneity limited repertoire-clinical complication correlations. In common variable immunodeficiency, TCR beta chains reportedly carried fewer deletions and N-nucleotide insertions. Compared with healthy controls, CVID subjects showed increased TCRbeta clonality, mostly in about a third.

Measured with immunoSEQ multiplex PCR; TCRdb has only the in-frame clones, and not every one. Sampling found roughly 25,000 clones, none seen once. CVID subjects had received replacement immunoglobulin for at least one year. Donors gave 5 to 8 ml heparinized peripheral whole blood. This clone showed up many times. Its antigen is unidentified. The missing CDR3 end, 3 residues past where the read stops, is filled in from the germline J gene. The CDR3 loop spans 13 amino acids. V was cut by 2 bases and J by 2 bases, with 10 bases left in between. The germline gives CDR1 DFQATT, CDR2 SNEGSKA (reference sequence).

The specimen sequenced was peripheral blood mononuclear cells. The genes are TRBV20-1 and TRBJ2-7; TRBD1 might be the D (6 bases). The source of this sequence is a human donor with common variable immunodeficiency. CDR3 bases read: TGCAGTGCTAGACAGGGGATTCCCTACGAG. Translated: CSARQGIPYE. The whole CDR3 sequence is CSARQGIPYEQYF.